Below, 4 T cell receptor beta chains from the same sample are listed, as sequenced in a study of shared clonotypes between healthy human individuals. The table came from immunoSEQ multiplex PCR; TCRdb's copy has only in-frame clones and leaves some out. The sample shows about 2 million clones, 90% to 95% of them seen only once. The specimen sequenced was naive CD4+ T cells sorted from blood. Subset of the sample: CD45RA+ positively selected. The receptors were gathered from a man aged 18 to 35 in good health.

With respect to this clone: The identical CDR3 is also encoded by other nucleotide sequences in the sample. This chain links TRBV4-1 with TRBJ2-3; TRBD2 aligns across 12 bases. The germline gives CDR1 MGHRA, CDR2 YSYEKL. V shed 4 bases and J 0 bases; nucleotides not matched to a gene: 2. The CDR3 runs 16 residues. In DNA form, the CDR3 reads TGCGCCAGCAGCCGTACTAGCGGGGGGAGCACAGATACGCAGTATTTT. Translated: CASSRTSGGSTDTQYF.

This chain links TRBV19 with TRBJ2-7; D is possibly TRBD1 (7 bases). The CDR3 loop spans 16 amino acids. V lost 5 bases and J 6 bases, leaving 23 bases between the germline ends. Germline CDR1 is LNHDA and CDR2 is SQIVND (reference sequence). The CDR3 bases are TGTGCCAGTAGTGCTCCGACAGGGAGGACAGCCGGCGAGCAGTACTTC. Protein: CASSAPTGRTAGEQYF.

This sequence joins TRBV5-1 and TRBJ2-5, with TRBD2 matching 7 bases. This CDR3 has 14 residues. J gave up 4 bases and V 2 bases, and 5 bases lay outside the gene matches. Germline lookup yields CDR1 SGHRS and CDR2 YFSETQ. This chain's CDR3 is CASSFQAGIETQYF. As DNA, the CDR3 is TGCGCCAGCAGCTTCCAAGCGGGAATAGAGACCCAGTACTTC.

This clone is a singleton in its sample. V and J are TRBV18 and TRBJ1-6; unclear D gene. V was shortened by 3 bases and J by 0 bases, with 3 bases between the two germline ends. The V gene's germline CDR1 is KGHSH and CDR2 LQKENI. This CDR3 is built from 14 residues. The CDR3 DNA follows: TGTGCCAGCTCACCTCGCTCCTATAATTCACCCCTCCACTTT. It specifies CASSPRSYNSPLHF.